This TCR beta chain was captured by sequencing in a study of T cell clonotyping in hematopoietic cell transplantation. The assay was immunoSEQ multiplex PCR, and TCRdb's table has in-frame clones only and misses some. The data hold more than 5,000 clones, with roughly 89% observed a single time. Study-wide results and limits: No sorting was done, leaving CD4 and CD8 contributions mixed.

Details on this clone: The antigen is not known.

Germline V gene lookup returns CDR1 MNHNY and CDR2 SVGAGI (reference sequence). There are 15 residues in the CDR3. V was trimmed by 0 bases and J by 4 bases, leaving 12 bases between them. The chain is built from TRBV6-6 and TRBJ1-1, with D unclear. The material was peripheral blood mononuclear cells, obtained 100 days after allogeneic stem cell transplant. The receptor was isolated from a male patient aged 70 to 80 who had an allogeneic stem cell transplant from an unrelated donor, so T cells may come from the graft donor. Some clones in this sample may be carry-over from other donors' samples. The CDR3 sequence: CASSYSWQLGTEAFF. In DNA form, the CDR3 reads TGTGCCAGCAGTTACTCGTGGCAGTTGGGCACTGAAGCTTTCTTT.